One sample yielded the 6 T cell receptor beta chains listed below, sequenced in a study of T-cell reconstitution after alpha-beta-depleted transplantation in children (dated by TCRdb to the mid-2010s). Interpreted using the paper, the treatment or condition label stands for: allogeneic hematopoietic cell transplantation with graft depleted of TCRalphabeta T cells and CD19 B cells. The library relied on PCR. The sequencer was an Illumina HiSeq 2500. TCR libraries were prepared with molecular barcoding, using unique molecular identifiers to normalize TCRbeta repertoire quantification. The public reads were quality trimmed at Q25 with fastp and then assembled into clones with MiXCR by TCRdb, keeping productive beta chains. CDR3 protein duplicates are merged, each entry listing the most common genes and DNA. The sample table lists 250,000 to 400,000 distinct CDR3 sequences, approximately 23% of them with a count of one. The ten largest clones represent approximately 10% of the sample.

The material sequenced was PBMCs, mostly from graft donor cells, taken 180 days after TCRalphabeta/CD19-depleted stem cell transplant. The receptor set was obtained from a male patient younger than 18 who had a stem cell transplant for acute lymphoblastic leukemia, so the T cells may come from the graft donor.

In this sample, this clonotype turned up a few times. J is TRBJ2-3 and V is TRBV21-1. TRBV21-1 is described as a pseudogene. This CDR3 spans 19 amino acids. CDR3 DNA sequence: TGTGCCAGCAGCAAAGTAATAGGCGAACCAGCTCGCGGCACAGATACGCAGTATTTT. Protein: CASSKVIGEPARGTDTQYF.

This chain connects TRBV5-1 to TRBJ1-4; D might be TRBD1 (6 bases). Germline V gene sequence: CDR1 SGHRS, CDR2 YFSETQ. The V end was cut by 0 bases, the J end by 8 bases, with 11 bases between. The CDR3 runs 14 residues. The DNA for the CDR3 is TGCGCCAGCAGCTTGGGAGGGGGAAACGAAAAACTGTTTTTT. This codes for CASSLGGGNEKLFF. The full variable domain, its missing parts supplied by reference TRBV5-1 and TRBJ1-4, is KAGVTQTPRYLIKTRGQQVTLSCSPISGHRSVSWYQQTPGQGLQFLFEYFSETQRNKGNFPGRFSGRQFSNSRSEMNVSTLELGDSALYLCASSLGGGNEKLFFGSGTQLSVL.

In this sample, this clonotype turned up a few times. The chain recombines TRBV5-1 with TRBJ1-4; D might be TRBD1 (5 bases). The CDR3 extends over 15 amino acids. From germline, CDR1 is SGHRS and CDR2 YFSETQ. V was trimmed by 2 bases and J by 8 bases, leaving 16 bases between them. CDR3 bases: TGCGCCAGCAGCTTCACAGGTCTCTCGAGGGAAAAACTGTTTTTT. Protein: CASSFTGLSREKLFF.

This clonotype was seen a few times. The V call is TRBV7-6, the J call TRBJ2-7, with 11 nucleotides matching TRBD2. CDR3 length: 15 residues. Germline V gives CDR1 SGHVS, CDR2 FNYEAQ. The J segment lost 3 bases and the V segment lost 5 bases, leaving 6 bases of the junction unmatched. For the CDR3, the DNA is TGTGCCAGCAGCACCGGGACTAGCGGAGGCTACGAGCAGTACTTC. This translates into CASSTGTSGGYEQYF.

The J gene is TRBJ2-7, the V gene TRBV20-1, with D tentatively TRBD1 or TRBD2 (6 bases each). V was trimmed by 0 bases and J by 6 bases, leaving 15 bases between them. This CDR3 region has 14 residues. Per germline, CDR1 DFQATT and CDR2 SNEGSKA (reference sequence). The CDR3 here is CSARDYSQGGEQYF. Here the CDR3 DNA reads TGCAGTGCTAGAGATTATTCACAGGGAGGCGAGCAGTACTTC.

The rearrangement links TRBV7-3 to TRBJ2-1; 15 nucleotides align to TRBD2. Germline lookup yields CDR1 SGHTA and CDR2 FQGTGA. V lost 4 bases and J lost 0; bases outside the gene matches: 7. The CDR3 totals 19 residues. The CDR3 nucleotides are TGTGCCAGCAGCTCCCCCAGGACTAGCGGGAGGGGCTCCTACAATGAGCAGTTCTTC. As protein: CASSSPRTSGRGSYNEQFF.